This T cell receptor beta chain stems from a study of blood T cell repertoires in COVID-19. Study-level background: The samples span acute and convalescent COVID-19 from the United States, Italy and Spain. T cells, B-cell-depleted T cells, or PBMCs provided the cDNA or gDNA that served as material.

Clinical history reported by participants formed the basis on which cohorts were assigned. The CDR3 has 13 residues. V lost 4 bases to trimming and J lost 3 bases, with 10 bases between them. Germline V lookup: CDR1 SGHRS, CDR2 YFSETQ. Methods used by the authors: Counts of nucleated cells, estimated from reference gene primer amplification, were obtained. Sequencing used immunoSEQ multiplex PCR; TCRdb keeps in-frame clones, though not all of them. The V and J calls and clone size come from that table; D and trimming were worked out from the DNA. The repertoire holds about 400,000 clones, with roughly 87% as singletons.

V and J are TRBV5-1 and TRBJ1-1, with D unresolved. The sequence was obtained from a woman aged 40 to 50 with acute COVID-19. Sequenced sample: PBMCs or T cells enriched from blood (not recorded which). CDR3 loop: CASSQAPDTEAFF. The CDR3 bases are TGCGCCAGCAGCCAGGCCCCGGACACTGAAGCTTTCTTT.